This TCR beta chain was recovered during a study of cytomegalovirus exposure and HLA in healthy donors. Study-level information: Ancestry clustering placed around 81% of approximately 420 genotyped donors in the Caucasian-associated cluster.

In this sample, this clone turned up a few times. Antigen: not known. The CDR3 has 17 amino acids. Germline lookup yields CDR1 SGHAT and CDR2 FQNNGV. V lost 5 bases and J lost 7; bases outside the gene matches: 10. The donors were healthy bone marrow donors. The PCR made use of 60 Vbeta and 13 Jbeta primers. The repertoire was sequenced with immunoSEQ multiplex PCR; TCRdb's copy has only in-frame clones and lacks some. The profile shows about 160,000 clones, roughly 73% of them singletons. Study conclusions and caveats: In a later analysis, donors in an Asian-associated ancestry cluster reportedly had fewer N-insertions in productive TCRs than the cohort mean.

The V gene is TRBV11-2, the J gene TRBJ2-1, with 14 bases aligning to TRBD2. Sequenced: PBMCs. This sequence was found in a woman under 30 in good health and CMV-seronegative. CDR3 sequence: CASSRAPGTSGSNEQFF. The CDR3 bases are TGTGCCAGCAGCAGAGCCCCCGGGACTAGCGGGAGTAATGAGCAGTTCTTC.